This T cell receptor beta chain was captured by sequencing in a study of siplizumab effects on memory and regulatory T cells. Points from the study as a whole: Phenotypic classification as naive or memory proved unattainable for roughly 75-97% of proliferating CD4+ or CD8+ clones. Naive T cells appeared more varied than memory cells and looked like key alloresponse contributors.

About this clone itself: The antigen is not known.

TCRdb's table, derived via immunoSEQ multiplex PCR, lists solely in-frame clones and lacks some. The sample has 100,000 to 120,000 clones; over 85% are singletons. Germline CDR1 and CDR2: MNHNS and SASEGT. V was clipped by 6 bases and J by 1 base; unmatched bases: 8. The CDR3 consists of 15 residues. Sample: CD4+ T cells sorted from blood. This clonotype was sampled from a human donor in good health. J is TRBJ2-5 and V is TRBV6-1, with 7 bases that match TRBD1. CDR3 amino acids: CASRIGQAIQETQYF. In DNA, the CDR3 is TGTGCCAGCAGAATCGGACAGGCGATCCAAGAGACCCAGTACTTC.